Shown below are 17 T cell receptor beta chains from a single sample sequenced in a study of T cell responses to AZD1222 COVID-19 vaccine. The repertoire was sequenced with immunoSEQ multiplex PCR; TCRdb's copy has only in-frame clones and lacks some. This sample has 60,000 to 75,000 clones, with around 82% found just once. Here the sequenced sample was peripheral blood, taken 28 days after the second AZD1222 dose. The receptors were sampled from an adult who received the AZD1222 COVID-19 vaccine.

This clone has a handful of counts. The gene calls are TRBV29-1 and TRBJ2-2; 9 nucleotides line up with TRBD1. This CDR3 is 14 amino acids long. The germline gives CDR1 SQVTM, CDR2 ANQGSEA. Trimming cost V 4 bases and J 4 bases; bases outside gene matches: 4. The CDR3 DNA is TGCAGCGTTGGGACAGGGGCTTCCACCGGGGAGCTGTTTTTT. Its protein product is CSVGTGASTGELFF.

The chain links TRBV5-4 to TRBJ1-4; TRBD1 matches 10 bases. The V gene end was trimmed by 5 bases and the J gene end by 8 bases; junction bases not matched to a gene: 12. In germline, CDR1 is SGHNT, CDR2 YYREEE (reference sequence). The CDR3 consists of 16 residues. The DNA for the CDR3 is TGTGCCAGCAGTGACGAGGGGGGGACAGGGGAGGAAAAACTGTTTTTT. This codes for CASSDEGGTGEEKLFF. Complete variable domain (other parts from reference TRBV5-4 and TRBJ1-4): ETGVTQSPTHLIKTRGQQVTLRCSSQSGHNTVSWYQQALGQGPQFIFQYYREEENGRGNFPPRFSGLQFPNYSSELNVNALELDDSALYLCASSDEGGTGEEKLFFGSGTQLSVL.

V is TRBV18 and J is TRBJ1-1; D is perhaps TRBD1 (5 bases). The germline gives CDR1 KGHSH, CDR2 LQKENI. This CDR3 comprises 15 residues. Trimming removed 1 base from V and 4 bases from J, with 13 bases in between. The CDR3 bases are TGTGCCAGCTCACCACGCTTACAGGAGCCCACTGAAGCTTTCTTT. The encoded protein is CASSPRLQEPTEAFF.

The J gene is TRBJ1-2, the V gene TRBV7-2, with 9 bases identical to TRBD1. With 3 bases clipped from V and 2 bases from J, the junction kept 7 bases outside the gene matches. The germline V gene encodes CDR1 SGHTA and CDR2 FQGNSA. The CDR3 sequence is 16 residues long. The CDR3, as DNA: TGTGCCAGCAGCTTCCCACCGGGACAGGGAAACTATGGCTACACCTTC. Translated, it gives CASSFPPGQGNYGYTF.

This chain's CDR3 is CASSIALNRGRRTEAFF. Here the CDR3 DNA reads TGTGCCAGTAGTATAGCGCTTAACAGGGGTCGACGAACTGAAGCTTTCTTT. V is TRBV19 and J is TRBJ1-1, with 7 bases that match TRBD1. CDR3 length: 17 amino acids. CDR1 LNHDA and CDR2 SQIVND come from the germline V gene (reference sequence). The J segment lost 5 bases and the V segment lost 1 base, leaving 13 bases of the junction unmatched.

This chain uses TRBV5-1 with TRBJ2-6; 10 nucleotides match TRBD1. This CDR3 region has 21 residues. V shed 4 bases and J 0 bases; nucleotides not matched to a gene: 16. Per the germline V gene, CDR1 is SGHRS and CDR2 is YFSETQ. The CDR3 nucleotides are TGCGCCAGCAGCCATCAAACCCCTTGGGGACAGGGGCTCTCTGGGGCCAACGTCCTGACTTTC. Amino acid sequence: CASSHQTPWGQGLSGANVLTF.

The chain combines TRBV6-2 or TRBV6-3 with TRBJ1-1; 9 bases fit TRBD1. This CDR3 has 15 residues. Germline-derived CDR1 and CDR2 are MNHEY and SVGEGT. With V trimmed by 2 bases and J by 5 bases, 6 bases remained unmatched. CDR3: CASSYQGQGRTEAFF. The CDR3 bases are TGTGCCAGCAGTTACCAGGGACAGGGTCGAACTGAAGCTTTCTTT.

The chain links TRBV4-1 to TRBJ1-6; D is unclear. V was shortened by 0 bases and J by 9 bases, with 6 bases between the two germline ends. The length of the CDR3 is 13 residues. The germline V gene has CDR1 MGHRA and CDR2 YSYEKL. In nucleotides, the CDR3 is TGCGCCAGCAGCCAAGATCGACGTTCACCCCTCCACTTT. Protein sequence: CASSQDRRSPLHF.

The chain joins TRBV5-6 to TRBJ2-4; D might be TRBD1 (6 bases). Germline V gene lookup returns CDR1 SGHDT and CDR2 YYEEEE. With 6 bases removed from V and 1 base from J, the gap between germline ends came to 17 bases. There are 16 residues in the CDR3. The CDR3 bases are TGTGCCAGCACCCTACTGATTCAGGGGGCCAAAAACATTCAGTACTTC. This codes for CASTLLIQGAKNIQYF.

The chain uses TRBV5-1 and TRBJ2-5; TRBD1 agrees at 9 bases. Trimming removed 2 bases from V and 6 bases from J; junction bases left unmatched: 14. This CDR3 region has 17 residues. CDR1 SGHRS and CDR2 YFSETQ come from the germline V gene. As DNA, the CDR3 is TGCGCCAGCAGCTTTCATTTCGGGACAGGGAGCTGGAAGACCCAGTACTTC. Translated: CASSFHFGTGSWKTQYF.

This clone was detected only once. The rearrangement joins TRBV9 to TRBJ2-5; the D gene is possibly TRBD1 (6 bases). Germline lookup yields CDR1 SGDLS and CDR2 YYNGEE. The ends were cut back, 2 bases at V and 4 bases at J, with 15 bases in the middle. This CDR3 has 15 residues. The CDR3 nucleotides are TGTGCCAGCAGCGTGGCAGGGGCCCAGCCAGAGACCCAGTACTTC. Protein: CASSVAGAQPETQYF.

This chain uses TRBV5-1 with TRBJ2-3; 15 bases match TRBD2. This CDR3 spans 17 amino acids. The germline V gene has CDR1 SGHRS and CDR2 YFSETQ. The trim removed 3 bases at V and 0 bases at J, leaving 2 bases unmatched. CDR3 sequence: CASSSGLAGGSTDTQYF. The CDR3 coding sequence is TGCGCCAGCAGCTCAGGACTAGCGGGGGGGAGCACAGATACGCAGTATTTT.

The V gene is TRBV19, the J gene TRBJ1-1; no firm D call. Germline lookup yields CDR1 LNHDA and CDR2 SQIVND (reference sequence). V was pared by 3 bases and J by 1 base, with 9 bases between. The CDR3 extends over 14 amino acids. CDR3 in DNA: TGTGCCAGTAGTATTAGACCTTGGAACACTGAAGCTTTCTTT. Translation gives CASSIRPWNTEAFF. Combining the CDR3 with reference TRBV19 and TRBJ1-1 gives the whole variable domain DGGITQSPKYLFRKEGQNVTLSCEQNLNHDAMYWYRQDPGQGLRLIYYSQIVNDFQKGDIAEGYSVSREKKESFPLTVTSAQKNPTAFYLCASSIRPWNTEAFFGQGTRLTVV.

The chain uses TRBV7-2 and TRBJ1-5; D remains unclear. Per germline, CDR1 SGHTA and CDR2 FQGNSA. With 5 bases removed from V and 1 base from J, the gap between germline ends came to 9 bases. This CDR3 spans 14 amino acids. This CDR3 reads CASSPTWSNQPQHF. CDR3 coding DNA: TGTGCCAGCAGCCCAACATGGAGCAATCAGCCCCAGCATTTT.

This sequence joins TRBV19 and TRBJ2-2, with 9 bases that match TRBD2. The CDR3 is 15 amino acids. Germline V CDR1 and CDR2: LNHDA, SQIVND (reference sequence). J was trimmed by 0 bases and V by 9 bases; bases with no gene match: 5. The DNA of the CDR3 is TGTGCCAGCCACCCTAGCGGGGCGAACACCGGGGAGCTGTTTTTT. Translating gives CASHPSGANTGELFF.

The chain recombines TRBV6-2 or TRBV6-3 with TRBJ1-5; no definite D call. The CDR3 extends over 13 amino acids. CDR1 is MNHEY, CDR2 SVGEGT, per germline. The germline V and J ends were trimmed by 1 base and 2 bases, with 3 bases remaining between them. Here the CDR3 DNA reads TGTGCCAGCAGTTACTGGGGCAATCAGCCCCAGCATTTT. It yields the protein CASSYWGNQPQHF.

This clone is categorized as medium-sized (0.01 to 0.1%). The J gene is TRBJ1-5, the V gene TRBV7-9, with D hard to call. Between the trimmed V and J ends, which lost 0 bases and 4 bases, there was a span of 4 bases. This CDR3 comprises 13 residues. Germline CDR1 and CDR2: SEHNR and FQNEAQ (reference sequence). The CDR3: CASSLASNQPQHF. The CDR3 DNA reads TGTGCCAGCAGCTTAGCTTCAAATCAGCCCCAGCATTTT.